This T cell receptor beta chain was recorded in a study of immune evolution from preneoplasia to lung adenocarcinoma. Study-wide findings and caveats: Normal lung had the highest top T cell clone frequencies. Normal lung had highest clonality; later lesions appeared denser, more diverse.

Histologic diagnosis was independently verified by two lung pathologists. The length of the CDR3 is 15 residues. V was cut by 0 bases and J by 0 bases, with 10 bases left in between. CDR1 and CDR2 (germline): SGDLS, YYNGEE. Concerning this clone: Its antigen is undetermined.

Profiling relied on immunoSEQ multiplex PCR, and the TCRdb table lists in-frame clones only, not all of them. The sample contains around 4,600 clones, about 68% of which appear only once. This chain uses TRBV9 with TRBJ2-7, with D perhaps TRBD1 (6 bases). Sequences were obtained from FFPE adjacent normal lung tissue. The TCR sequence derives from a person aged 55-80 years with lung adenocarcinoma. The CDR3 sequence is CASSVVDSASYEQYF. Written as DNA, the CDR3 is TGTGCCAGCAGCGTAGTGGACAGTGCCTCCTACGAGCAGTACTTC.